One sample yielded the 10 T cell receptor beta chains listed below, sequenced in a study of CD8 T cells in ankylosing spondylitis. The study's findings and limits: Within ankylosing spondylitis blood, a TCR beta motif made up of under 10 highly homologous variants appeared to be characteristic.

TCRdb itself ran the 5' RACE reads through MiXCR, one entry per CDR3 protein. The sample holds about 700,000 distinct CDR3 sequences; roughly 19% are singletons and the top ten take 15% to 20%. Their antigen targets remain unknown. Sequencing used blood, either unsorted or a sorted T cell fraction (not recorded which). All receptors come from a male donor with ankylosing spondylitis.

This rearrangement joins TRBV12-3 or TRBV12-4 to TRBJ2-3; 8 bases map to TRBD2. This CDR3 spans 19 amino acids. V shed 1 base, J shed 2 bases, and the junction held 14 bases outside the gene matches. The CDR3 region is CASSLGVYGGRGDTDTQYF. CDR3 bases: TGTGCCAGCAGTTTAGGGGTCTATGGGGGGCGGGGGGACACAGATACGCAGTATTTT.

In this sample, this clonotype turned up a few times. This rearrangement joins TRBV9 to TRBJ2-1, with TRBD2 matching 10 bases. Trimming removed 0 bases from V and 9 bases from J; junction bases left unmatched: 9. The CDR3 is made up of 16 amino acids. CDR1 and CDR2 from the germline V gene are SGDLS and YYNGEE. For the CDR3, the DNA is TGTGCCAGCAGCGTAGCTCTAGCGGGAGTTAACGGTGAGCAGTTCTTC. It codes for CASSVALAGVNGEQFF.

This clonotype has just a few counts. CDR3 nucleotide sequence: TGCAGTGCTAGAAAAGGCGGAGATACGCAGTATTTT. This encodes CSARKGGDTQYF. This chain uses TRBV20-1 with TRBJ2-3; D is uncertain. The V gene's germline CDR1 is DFQATT and CDR2 SNEGSKA (reference sequence). The CDR3 runs 12 residues. The germline V and J ends were trimmed by 2 bases and 5 bases, with 8 bases remaining between them.

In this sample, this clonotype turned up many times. CDR3 nucleotide sequence: TGCGCCAGCAGCTTTCTGGGCGGGAATGAGCAGTTCTTC. As protein: CASSFLGGNEQFF. The V call is TRBV5-1, the J call TRBJ2-1; TRBD2 is a possible D gene (5 bases). Trimming cost V 2 bases and J 7 bases, with 10 bases left between them. Per the germline V gene, CDR1 is SGHRS and CDR2 is YFSETQ. The CDR3 sequence is 13 residues long.

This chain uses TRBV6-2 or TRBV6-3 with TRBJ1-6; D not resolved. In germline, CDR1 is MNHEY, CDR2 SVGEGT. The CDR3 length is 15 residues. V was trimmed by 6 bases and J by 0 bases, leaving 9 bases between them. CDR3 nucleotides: TGTGCCAGCAGCTCTACGCGCTCCTATAATTCACCCCTCCACTTT. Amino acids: CASSSTRSYNSPLHF.

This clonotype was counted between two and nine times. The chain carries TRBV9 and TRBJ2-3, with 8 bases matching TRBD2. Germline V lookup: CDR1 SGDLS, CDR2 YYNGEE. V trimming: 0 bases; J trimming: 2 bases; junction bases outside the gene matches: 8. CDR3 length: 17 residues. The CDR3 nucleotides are TGTGCCAGCAGCGTAGAGTTGAAAGCGGGGGTCACAGATACGCAGTATTTT. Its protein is CASSVELKAGVTDTQYF.

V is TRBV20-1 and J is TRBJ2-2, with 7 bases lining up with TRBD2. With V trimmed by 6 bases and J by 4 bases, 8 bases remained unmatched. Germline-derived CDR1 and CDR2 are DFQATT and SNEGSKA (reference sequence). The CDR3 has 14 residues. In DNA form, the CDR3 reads TGCAGTGCGCGATCTAGCGGATCCACCGGGGAGCTGTTTTTT. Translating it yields CSARSSGSTGELFF.

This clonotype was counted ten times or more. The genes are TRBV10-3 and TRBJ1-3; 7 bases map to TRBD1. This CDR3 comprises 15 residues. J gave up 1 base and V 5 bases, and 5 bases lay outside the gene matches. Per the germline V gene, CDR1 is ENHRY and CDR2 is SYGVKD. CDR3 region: CAISPTGASGNTIYF. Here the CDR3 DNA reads TGTGCCATCAGTCCAACAGGGGCTTCTGGAAACACCATATATTTT.

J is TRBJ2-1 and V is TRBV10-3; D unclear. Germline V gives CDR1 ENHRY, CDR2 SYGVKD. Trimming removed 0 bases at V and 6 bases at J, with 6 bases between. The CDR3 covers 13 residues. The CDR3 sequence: CAISESAANEQFF. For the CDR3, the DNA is TGTGCCATCAGTGAGTCCGCGGCCAATGAGCAGTTCTTC.

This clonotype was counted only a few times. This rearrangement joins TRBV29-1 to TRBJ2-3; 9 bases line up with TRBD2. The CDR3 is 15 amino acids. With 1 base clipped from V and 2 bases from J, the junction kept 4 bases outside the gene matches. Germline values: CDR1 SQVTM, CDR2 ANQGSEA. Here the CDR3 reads CSVEGAGGPTDTQYF. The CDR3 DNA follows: TGCAGCGTTGAAGGTGCGGGAGGGCCCACAGATACGCAGTATTTT.